This T cell receptor (beta chain) was found in a study of blood T cell repertoires in COVID-19. V gave up 1 base and J gave up 5 bases, with 5 bases separating them. The CDR3 loop spans 12 amino acids. The data were produced by immunoSEQ multiplex PCR, yet TCRdb's version contains in-frame clones alone and is incomplete. The sample holds 150,000 or so clones; roughly 76% are singletons and the top ten take roughly 9%. The chain combines TRBV12-3 or TRBV12-4 with TRBJ1-2; D gene uncertain. The sample comprised peripheral blood. The source is a woman aged 45-59 years with active or convalescent COVID-19. In DNA, the CDR3 is TGTGCCAGCAGTTTAGTACAGTATGGCTACACCTTC. Its protein is CASSLVQYGYTF.